One and the same sample provided the 13 T cell receptor beta chains below, sequenced in a study of blood T cell repertoires in COVID-19 (dated by TCRdb to 2020 to 2021). Library construction relied on the immunoSEQ multiplex PCR assay. Drawn from immuneACCESS, this table holds only the in-frame rearrangements with V and J called that TCRdb kept. Clones are partly lost; checked studies trace under half to an unresolved V gene and leave the rest unexplained. For this sample the table gives about 140,000 clones, of which 81% were detected only once. 7% to 10% of the sample is taken by the ten largest. Sequencing was done on a sample of peripheral blood. The receptors shown here come from a human donor in a cohort sampled during active COVID-19.

The CDR3 sequence is CASSHLRLQRYGSGNNEQFF. In DNA form, the CDR3 reads TGCGCCAGCAGCCATCTCAGACTTCAAAGATACGGTAGCGGCAACAATGAGCAGTTCTTC. V is TRBV4-1 and J is TRBJ2-1, with D perhaps matching TRBD2 (6 bases). CDR1 and CDR2 from the germline V gene are MGHRA and YSYEKL. The CDR3 extends over 20 amino acids. The V end was cut by 3 bases, the J end by 5 bases, with 29 bases between.

The V call is TRBV5-5, the J call TRBJ2-1, with TRBD2 as a possible D gene (6 bases). CDR1 is SGHKS and CDR2 is YYEKEE in the germline V gene (reference sequence). V shed 2 bases and J shed 5 bases, with 20 bases lying between them. This CDR3 region has 17 residues. The CDR3 nucleotides read TGTGCCAGCAGCTTATCTCCGGGGGTTAGACAGCACAATGAGCAGTTCTTC. This gives the protein CASSLSPGVRQHNEQFF.

CDR3 DNA: TGTGCCAGCACTCTGGGGCGTTCCTCCTACGAGCAGTACTTC. Its translation is CASTLGRSSYEQYF. The chain has TRBV28 and TRBJ2-7, with D possibly matching TRBD1 (5 bases). Germline V gives CDR1 MDHEN, CDR2 SYDVKM. The ends were cut back, 7 bases at V and 0 bases at J, with 13 bases in the middle. The CDR3 consists of 14 residues.

The chain links TRBV12-3 or TRBV12-4 to TRBJ2-7, with a tentative D call TRBD1 (7 bases). V lost 7 bases, J lost 6 bases, and 16 bases lay in between. CDR3 length: 13 amino acids. CDR3 sequence: CASTPQGGREQYF. In DNA, the CDR3 is TGTGCCAGCACCCCTCAGGGGGGACGCGAGCAGTACTTC.

The chain joins TRBV2 to TRBJ2-7, with D tentatively TRBD1 (5 bases). The germline CDR1 and CDR2 sequences are SNHLY and FYNNEI. V shed 6 bases and J shed 0 bases, with 12 bases lying between them. The CDR3 consists of 14 residues. CDR3 in DNA: TGTGCCAGCAGGCGACAGTGGAGCTCCTACGAGCAGTACTTC. Amino acids: CASRRQWSSYEQYF. Using reference TRBV2 and TRBJ2-7 for the parts outside the CDR3, the full variable domain is EPEVTQTPSHQVTQMGQEVILRCVPISNHLYFYWYRQILGQKVEFLVSFYNNEISEKSEIFDDQFSVERPDGSNFTLKIRSTKLEDSAMYFCASRRQWSSYEQYFGPGTRLTVT.

The chain couples TRBV6-1 to TRBJ2-5, with D tentatively TRBD1 (6 bases). V lost 3 bases to trimming and J lost 4 bases, with 6 bases between them. The germline V gene has CDR1 MNHNS and CDR2 SASEGT. The CDR3 has 12 amino acids. The CDR3 DNA reads as TGTGCCAGCAGTGACAGGGGAGAGACCCAGTACTTC. Translated, it gives CASSDRGETQYF.

The chain recombines TRBV5-1 with TRBJ1-4; the D gene is possibly TRBD1 (5 bases). The CDR3 runs 15 residues. Germline V CDR1 and CDR2: SGHRS, YFSETQ. Deletions cut 4 bases from V and 10 bases from J, with 20 bases between. The CDR3 loop reads CASSPDTPAMGKLFF. The CDR3 nucleotides read TGCGCCAGCAGCCCGGACACCCCAGCAATGGGAAAACTGTTTTTT.

The V and J genes are TRBV11-3 and TRBJ2-7; possible D gene TRBD2, 6 bases. This CDR3 region has 14 residues. The germline V and J ends were trimmed by 5 bases and 6 bases, with 17 bases remaining between them. Germline V gives CDR1 SGHNT, CDR2 YENEEA. DNA for the CDR3: TGTGCCAGCAGCGAAGGCGGGATTTTGGGCGAGCAGTACTTC. Amino acids: CASSEGGILGEQYF. Supplemented by reference TRBV11-3 and TRBJ2-7, the full variable domain reads EAGVVQSPRYKIIEKKQPVAFWCNPISGHNTLYWYLQNLGQGPELLIRYENEEAVDDSQLPKDRFSAERLKGVDSTLKIQPAELGDSAVYLCASSEGGILGEQYFGPGTRLTVT.

The V and J genes are TRBV18 and TRBJ1-3; TRBD1 aligns across 8 bases. This CDR3 has 15 residues. The germline V gene has CDR1 KGHSH and CDR2 LQKENI. Unmatched junction bases numbered 4, after V lost 3 bases and J lost 3 bases. The CDR3 DNA reads TGTGCCAGCTCACCTCGACAGGGGAATGGAAACACCATATATTTT. Its translation: CASSPRQGNGNTIYF.

This clone was seen just once. This chain uses TRBV6-2 or TRBV6-3 with TRBJ2-3, with TRBD2 matching 8 bases. Germline values: CDR1 MNHEY, CDR2 SVGEGT. CDR3 size: 15 residues. V lost 5 bases to trimming and J lost 5 bases; unmatched junction nucleotides: 9. CDR3 protein: CASSGQGLVEDTQYF. CDR3 bases: TGTGCCAGCAGTGGCCAGGGACTAGTTGAAGATACGCAGTATTTT.

This chain uses TRBV6-5 with TRBJ2-7; 11 bases are shared with TRBD2. The CDR3 spans 16 residues. Per germline, CDR1 MNHEY and CDR2 SVGAGI. The V and J ends lost 2 bases and 2 bases, in that order; junction bases with no gene match: 5. CDR3 sequence (DNA): TGTGCCAGCAGTTACGATAGCGGGAGGGCCACCTACGAGCAGTACTTC. It is translated as CASSYDSGRATYEQYF.

The V call is TRBV28, the J call TRBJ1-5, with 7 bases fitting TRBD1. This CDR3 comprises 15 residues. In germline, CDR1 is MDHEN, CDR2 SYDVKM. V dropped 4 bases and J dropped 6; count of bases not matched to a gene: 9. The CDR3 nucleotides are TGTGCCAGCAGTTCGGGCCGACAGGGAGGTCAGCCCCAGCATTTT. Protein product: CASSSGRQGGQPQHF.

In DNA, the CDR3 is TGTGCCAGTAGTACTCATTACGTCCGGGGGTCCAATGAGCAGTTCTTC. It yields the protein CASSTHYVRGSNEQFF. J is TRBJ2-1 and V is TRBV19; a weak D match, TRBD2 (6 bases). The CDR3 runs 16 residues. Germline CDR1 reads LNHDA; CDR2 reads SQIVND (reference sequence). Deletions cut 4 bases from V and 6 bases from J, with 19 bases between.